This T cell receptor beta chain comes out of a study of blood T cell repertoires in COVID-19. Germline V gene data show CDR1 as WSHSY and CDR2 as SAAADI. V was clipped by 9 bases and J by 3 bases, with 14 bases between them. This CDR3 comprises 13 residues. Clones were sequenced by immunoSEQ multiplex PCR, and TCRdb holds only the in-frame ones, with some missing. The sample records roughly 200,000 clones, 94% being singletons. The chain uses TRBV10-2 and TRBJ1-1; no clear D gene. The sample consisted of peripheral blood. This TCR was sampled from a man between 25 and 39 years old with COVID-19, enrolled during active disease. CDR3 coding DNA: TGCGCCAGTTTTTTGCAGGAGGACACTGAAGCTTTCTTT. Translated: CASFLQEDTEAFF.